These 20 T cell receptor beta chains came from one sample sequenced in a study of T cell repertoires in cytomegalovirus infection. MiXCR, run by TCRdb on the reads, gives a single entry per CDR3 protein. The sample lists 680,000 or so distinct CDR3 sequences; approximately 40% were seen once. The sample was PBMCs. The source is a human donor in good health (CMV status not recorded). Some clones in this sample may be carry-over from other donors' samples.

Comments on this clonotype: In this CDR3 the conserved last residue, phenylalanine or tryptophan, is missing, so a read error is likely. The rearrangement links TRBV12-3 or TRBV12-4 to TRBJ1-2, with D unclear. V lost 5 bases and J 8 bases, leaving 12 bases between the germline ends. The CDR3 loop spans 12 amino acids. The CDR3 coding sequence is TGTGCCAGCAGTCCCCCTCGAGGGGGCTACACCTTA. Amino acids: CASSPPRGGYTL.

This chain joins TRBV10-3 and TRBJ2-1; no firm D call. CDR1 and CDR2 from the germline V gene are ENHRY and SYGVKD. This CDR3 is built from 15 residues. V was trimmed by 6 bases and J by 6 bases, leaving 18 bases between them. Here the CDR3 DNA reads TGTGCCATCAGGGATGCACCAGATACGGGCAATGAGCAGTTCTTC. It codes for CAIRDAPDTGNEQFF.

This clonotype was found a few times. The CDR3 loop reads CASSSFDQETQYF. The CDR3 bases are TGTGCCAGCAGTTCCTTTGACCAAGAGACCCAGTACTTC. This sequence joins TRBV12-3 or TRBV12-4 and TRBJ2-5; D gene ambiguous. This CDR3 is built from 13 residues. The V end was cut by 4 bases, the J end by 0 bases, with 6 bases between.

This clonotype was detected a few times. This sequence joins TRBV27 and TRBJ2-4; D may be TRBD1 or TRBD2 (5 bases each). Trimming removed 6 bases at V and 0 bases at J, with 15 bases between. The CDR3 is made up of 16 amino acids. Germline V CDR1 and CDR2: MNHEY, SMNVEV (reference sequence). In DNA form, the CDR3 reads TGTGCCAGCAGACTAACCGGGACCCTAGCCAAAAACATTCAGTACTTC. It translates to CASRLTGTLAKNIQYF.

This clonotype occurred a few times. V usage is TRBV19 and J usage is TRBJ2-2; a possible D gene is TRBD1 (6 bases). Germline values: CDR1 LNHDA, CDR2 SQIVND (reference sequence). There are 16 residues in the CDR3. V was shortened by 4 bases and J by 0 bases, with 12 bases between the two germline ends. The CDR3 region is CASSTGVAANTGELFF. CDR3 nucleotide sequence: TGTGCCAGTAGTACAGGGGTTGCCGCGAACACCGGGGAGCTGTTTTTT.

V and J are TRBV19 and TRBJ2-1; D possibly corresponds to TRBD1 (6 bases). From germline, CDR1 is LNHDA and CDR2 SQIVND (reference sequence). V lost 5 bases, J lost 0 bases, and 17 bases lay in between. This CDR3 has 17 residues. Here the CDR3 reads CASSAVWGPSSYNEQFF. As DNA, the CDR3 is TGTGCCAGTAGTGCGGTCTGGGGGCCGAGCTCCTACAATGAGCAGTTCTTC. The variable domain in full, completed from reference TRBV19 and TRBJ2-1, reads DGGITQSPKYLFRKEGQNVTLSCEQNLNHDAMYWYRQDPGQGLRLIYYSQIVNDFQKGDIAEGYSVSREKKESFPLTVTSAQKNPTAFYLCASSAVWGPSSYNEQFFGPGTRLTVL.

The V gene is TRBV7-2, the J gene TRBJ2-1, with D perhaps being TRBD1 or TRBD2 (5 bases each). The CDR3 is 13 amino acids. Germline lookup yields CDR1 SGHTA and CDR2 FQGNSA. Trimming stripped 9 bases from V and 4 bases from J, with 13 bases between. CDR3 in amino acids: CASLGGAYNEQFF. In DNA form, the CDR3 reads TGTGCCAGTCTTGGGGGAGCTTACAATGAGCAGTTCTTC.

The chain has TRBV20-1 and TRBJ2-3; D remains unclear. Trimming shortened V by 0 bases and J by 6 bases, and 13 bases separated the two germline ends. The CDR3 length is 14 residues. Germline lookup yields CDR1 DFQATT and CDR2 SNEGSKA (reference sequence). CDR3 nucleotides: TGCAGTGCTAGAGATCGAGGCAGATGGGATACGCAGTATTTT. As protein: CSARDRGRWDTQYF.

On this clonotype itself: This may arise from a read error, as a much more abundant clone is one base away. The chain employs TRBV10-3 and TRBJ2-5, with 8 bases identical to TRBD2. Losses at the gene ends were 8 bases for V and 7 bases for J; bases not matched to a gene: 6. There are 12 residues in the CDR3. Germline V gene sequence: CDR1 ENHRY, CDR2 SYGVKD. The CDR3 spells CAIGLAPATQYF. CDR3 nucleotide sequence: TGTGCCATCGGACTAGCTCCAGCGACCCAGTACTTC.

The chain carries TRBV7-6 and TRBJ2-1, with 8 bases matching TRBD2. V lost 8 bases, J lost 0 bases, and 3 bases stayed unmatched. The CDR3 is made up of 14 amino acids. Germline CDR1 and CDR2: SGHVS and FNYEAQ. CDR3 nucleotides: TGTGCCAGCTTTAGCGGGACCTCCTACAATGAGCAGTTCTTC. Translated, it gives CASFSGTSYNEQFF.

This chain uses TRBV23-1 with TRBJ2-5, with 8 bases matching TRBD1. TRBV23-1 is annotated as an ORF whose role is uncertain. The CDR3 extends over 15 amino acids. This CDR3 is CDRGPGDRTQETQYF. The CDR3 DNA sequence: TGCGACAGAGGCCCAGGGGACAGGACGCAAGAGACCCAGTACTTC.

This clonotype was observed once. The J gene is TRBJ2-1, the V gene TRBV7-9; 13 bases fit TRBD2. This CDR3 is 16 amino acids long. The J segment lost 14 bases and the V segment lost 6 bases, leaving 16 bases of the junction unmatched. Per the germline V gene, CDR1 is SEHNR and CDR2 is FQNEAQ (reference sequence). CDR3 protein: CASRTSGGGGPGVEFF. The CDR3 DNA follows: TGTGCCAGCAGAACTAGCGGGGGGGGGGGACCGGGCGTGGAGTTCTTC.

V and J are TRBV5-1 and TRBJ1-2; maybe TRBD1 (5 bases). This CDR3 contains 16 residues. Germline-derived CDR1 and CDR2 are SGHRS and YFSETQ. V lost 4 bases to trimming and J lost 2 bases, with 18 bases between them. The CDR3, as DNA: TGCGCCAGCAGCCTGCGGGACCGCCGGTCCAACTATGGCTACACCTTC. Its protein is CASSLRDRRSNYGYTF.

This clonotype was observed a few times. Written as DNA, the CDR3 is TGCAGTGCGTCAGACCCGTTTCGGACAGAATCTGAAGCTTTCTTT. This sequence encodes CSASDPFRTESEAFF. The rearrangement uses TRBV20-1 and TRBJ1-1; a possible D gene is TRBD1 (6 bases). CDR1 and CDR2 (germline): DFQATT, SNEGSKA (reference sequence). Trimming pared 6 bases from V and 6 bases from J, leaving 23 bases between. This CDR3 has 15 residues.

V gene TRBV7-3 combines with J gene TRBJ2-7, with D perhaps matching TRBD1 or TRBD2 (5 bases each). The V gene's germline CDR1 is SGHTA and CDR2 FQGTGA. Trimming cost V 5 bases and J 2 bases, with 19 bases left between them. The CDR3 length is 16 residues. The CDR3 spells CASSQYGTRSPYEQYF. The CDR3 DNA follows: TGTGCCAGCAGCCAATACGGGACCCGAAGCCCCTACGAGCAGTACTTC.

The table lists this clonotype with a few counts. This sequence joins TRBV10-3 and TRBJ2-3; no clear D. The CDR3 is 15 amino acids. CDR1 ENHRY and CDR2 SYGVKD come from the germline V gene. Trimming shortened V by 5 bases and J by 0 bases, and 12 bases separated the two germline ends. CDR3 sequence (DNA): TGTGCCATCAGTTCCCGACTGGGAAGCACAGATACGCAGTATTTT. Its translation is CAISSRLGSTDTQYF.

Comments on this clonotype: Germline and junction disagree at one end, which may indicate a read error. This chain connects TRBV4-3 to TRBJ1-1; 7 bases line up with TRBD1. This CDR3 has 13 amino acids. Germline CDR1 LGHNA, CDR2 YSLEER. The CDR3 DNA reads as TGCGCCAGCAACCAAGGAGGGGGCACTGATGCTTTCTTT. This gives the protein CASNQGGGTDAFF.

The rearrangement uses TRBV28 and TRBJ2-3; D uncertain. The germline CDR1 and CDR2 sequences are MDHEN and SYDVKM. The CDR3 loop spans 11 amino acids. Trimming shortened V by 7 bases and J by 5 bases, and 7 bases separated the two germline ends. The CDR3 DNA sequence: TGTGCCAGCACGGGTCGAGATACGCAGTATTTT. Encoded protein: CASTGRDTQYF. Full variable domain (remainder filled in from reference TRBV28 and TRBJ2-3): DVKVTQSSRYLVKRTGEKVFLECVQDMDHENMFWYRQDPGLGLRLIYFSYDVKMKEKGDIPEGYSVSREKKERFSLILESASTNQTSMYLCASTGRDTQYFGPGTRLTVL.

Concerning this clonotype itself: This may stem from a read error, because a much larger clone lies one nucleotide away. The rearrangement links TRBV5-6 to TRBJ2-5; TRBD2 aligns across 8 bases. The germline V gene encodes CDR1 SGHDT and CDR2 YYEEEE. With 3 bases clipped from V and 3 bases from J, the junction kept 1 base outside the gene matches. This CDR3 comprises 13 residues. DNA for the CDR3: TGTGCCAGCAGCTATAGCGGGGAAGAGACCCAGTACTTC. Translated, it gives CASSYSGEETQYF.

This clonotype was observed at least ten times. The V and J genes are TRBV7-9 and TRBJ2-3, with D unclear. The length of the CDR3 is 17 residues. Deletions cut 2 bases from V and 0 bases from J, with 15 bases between. Germline-derived CDR1 and CDR2 are SEHNR and FQNEAQ (reference sequence). Written as DNA, the CDR3 is TGTGCCAGCAGCTTACAAGGGCGAGCGATTAGCACAGATACGCAGTATTTT. As protein: CASSLQGRAISTDTQYF.